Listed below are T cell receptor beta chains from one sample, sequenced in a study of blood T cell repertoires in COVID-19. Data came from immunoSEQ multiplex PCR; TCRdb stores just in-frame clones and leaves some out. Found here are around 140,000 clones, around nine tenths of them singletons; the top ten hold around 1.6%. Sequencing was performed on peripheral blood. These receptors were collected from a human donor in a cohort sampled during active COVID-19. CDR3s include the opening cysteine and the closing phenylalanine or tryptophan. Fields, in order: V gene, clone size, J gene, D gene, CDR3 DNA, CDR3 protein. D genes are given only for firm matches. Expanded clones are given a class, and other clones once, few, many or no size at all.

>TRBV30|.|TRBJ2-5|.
TGTGCCTGGAGTGTTAATATGGGGGCCCGGGGTAGGGAGACCCAGTACTTC
CAWSVNMGARGRETQYF
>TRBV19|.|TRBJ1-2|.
TGTGCCAGTAGTGATGGAGTCAGGGGAACCGGAAACTATGGCTACACCTTC
CASSDGVRGTGNYGYTF
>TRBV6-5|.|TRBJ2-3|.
TGTGCCAGCACTAGGAGTATCACAGATACGCAGTATTTT
CASTRSITDTQYF
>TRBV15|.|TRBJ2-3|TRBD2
TGTGCCACCAGCACCCCCACGGGACTAGCAAACGCAGATACGCAGTATTTT
CATSTPTGLANADTQYF
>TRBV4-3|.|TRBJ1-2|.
TGCGCCAGCAGCCAAGAATCAACTACGCACTATGGCTACACCTTC
CASSQESTTHYGYTF
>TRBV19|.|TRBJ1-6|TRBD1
TGTGCCAGCCAAAGGGACAGAAATTCACCCCTCCACTTT
CASQRDRNSPLHF
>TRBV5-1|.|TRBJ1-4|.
TGCGCCAGCAGCTTGATCGGGGGGGATGAAAAACTGTTTTTT
CASSLIGGDEKLFF
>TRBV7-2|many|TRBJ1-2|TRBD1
TGTGCCAGCAGCCGGGACAGGGGTGGCTACACCTTC
CASSRDRGGYTF
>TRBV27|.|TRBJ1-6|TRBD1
TGTGCCAGCAGCCCAGGCCGACAGGGGGGGTATAATTCACCCCTCCACTTT
CASSPGRQGGYNSPLHF
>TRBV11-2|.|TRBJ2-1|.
TGTGCCAGCAGCCCAAGCGAGAGCTCCTACAATGAGCAGTTCTTC
CASSPSESSYNEQFF
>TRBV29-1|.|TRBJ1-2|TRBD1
TGCAGCGTCGCTCCAGGGGGACGAGACTATGGCTACACCTTC
CSVAPGGRDYGYTF
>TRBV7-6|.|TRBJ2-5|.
TGTGCCAGCAGCTTAGACGGCCAGGGGGAGACCCAGTACTTC
CASSLDGQGETQYF
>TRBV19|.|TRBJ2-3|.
TGTGCCAGTAGTATAGACGGAGAAGGCGTCACAGATACGCAGTATTTT
CASSIDGEGVTDTQYF
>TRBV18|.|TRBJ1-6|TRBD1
TGTGCCAGCTCACTGACAGGGGGCAGGAATTCACCCCTCCACTTT
CASSLTGGRNSPLHF
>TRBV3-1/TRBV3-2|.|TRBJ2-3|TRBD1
TGTGCCAGCAGCCAAGGCCCGACAGGGGTTACTGGAGCAGATACGCAGTATTTT
CASSQGPTGVTGADTQYF
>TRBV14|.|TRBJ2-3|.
TGTGCCAGCAGCCAAGTCCAGTGGGCAGGAAACACAGATACGCAGTATTTT
CASSQVQWAGNTDTQYF
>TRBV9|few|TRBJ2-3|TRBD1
TGTGCCAGCAGCCCGCGGGGACAGGGGGAAACAGATACGCAGTATTTT
CASSPRGQGETDTQYF
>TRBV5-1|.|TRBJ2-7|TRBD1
TGCGCCAGCGCAAGAACAGGGGGACGGGGCTACGAGCAGTACTTC
CASARTGGRGYEQYF
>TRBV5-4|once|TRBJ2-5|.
TGTGCCAGCAGCTTTGAGGGTGGGGAGACCCAGTACTTC
CASSFEGGETQYF
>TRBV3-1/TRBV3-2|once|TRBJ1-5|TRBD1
TGTGCCAGCAGCCAAGCTTTCCTTGGGGACAGGTTTTATAGCAATCAGCCCCAGCATTTT
CASSQAFLGDRFYSNQPQHF
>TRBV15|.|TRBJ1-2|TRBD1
TGTGCCACCAGTACTGGGACAGGATATGGCTACACCTTC
CATSTGTGYGYTF
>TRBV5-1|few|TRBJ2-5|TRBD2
TGCGCCAGCAGCCGTATTGGACTAGCGGAAGAGACCCAGTACTTC
CASSRIGLAEETQYF
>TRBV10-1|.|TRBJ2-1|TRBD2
TGCGCCAGCAGTGCCGGAACTAGCGGGGTAAATGAGCAGTTCTTC
CASSAGTSGVNEQFF
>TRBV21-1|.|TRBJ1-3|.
TGTGCCAGCAGCAAACCCGGGACAGGGGGTCCCGATTCTGGAAACACCATATATTTT
CASSKPGTGGPDSGNTIYF
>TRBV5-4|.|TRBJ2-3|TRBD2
TGTGCCAGCAGCTTACCTAGCGGGGGGTCCCGCACAGATACGCAGTATTTT
CASSLPSGGSRTDTQYF
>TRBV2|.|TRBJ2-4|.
TGTGCCAGCAGTGAAAGAGTAACCAAAAACATTCAGTACTTC
CASSERVTKNIQYF
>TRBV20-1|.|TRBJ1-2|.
TGCAGTGCAGATTCAGGGAAAGGCTACACCTTC
CSADSGKGYTF
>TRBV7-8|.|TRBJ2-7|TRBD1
TGTGCCAGCAGCTTAGCCGGGACAGGGACTTACGAGCAGTACTTC
CASSLAGTGTYEQYF
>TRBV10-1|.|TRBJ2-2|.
TGCGCCAGCAGTTCCCGTTTCTCCGGGGAGCTGTTTTTT
CASSSRFSGELFF
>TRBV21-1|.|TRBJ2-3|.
TGTGCCAGCAGCCCAAGCACGATAGGAGACACAGATACGCAGTATTTT
CASSPSTIGDTDTQYF
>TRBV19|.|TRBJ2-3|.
TGTGCCAGTAGTACCGATGGGGGGTCCTATACGCAGTATTTT
CASSTDGGSYTQYF
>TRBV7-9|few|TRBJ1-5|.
TGTGCCAGCAGCTTAGGGGGCGGGAAGCCCCAGCATTTT
CASSLGGGKPQHF
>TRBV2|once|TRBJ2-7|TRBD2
TGTGCCAGCAGTGGGCGCGGGGGGGAGGCCTACGAGCAGTACTTC
CASSGRGGEAYEQYF
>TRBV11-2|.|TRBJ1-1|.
TGTGCCAGCAGCGTGGACAGGAACACTGAAGCTTTCTTT
CASSVDRNTEAFF
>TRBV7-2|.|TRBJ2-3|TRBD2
TGTGCCAGCAGCTTAAGCGGGGGCACAGATACGCAGTATTTT
CASSLSGGTDTQYF
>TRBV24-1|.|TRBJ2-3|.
TGTGCCACCAGTGAGTTTAGAGGAGGCACGCAGTATTTT
CATSEFRGGTQYF
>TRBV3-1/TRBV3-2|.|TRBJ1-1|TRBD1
TGTGCCAGCAGCCGACTTACAGGGGGCGAAACTGAAGCTTTCTTT
CASSRLTGGETEAFF
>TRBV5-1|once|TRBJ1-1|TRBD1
TGCGCCAGCAGCTTAATCGGGACAGGGGTCGCTGAAGCTTTCTTT
CASSLIGTGVAEAFF
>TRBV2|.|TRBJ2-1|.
TGTGCCAGCAGTCCCCGGAGCTCCTACAATGAGCAGTTCTTC
CASSPRSSYNEQFF
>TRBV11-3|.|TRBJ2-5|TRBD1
TGTGCCAGCAGCCGCGGGACAGGCGGGGAAGAGACCCAGTACTTC
CASSRGTGGEETQYF
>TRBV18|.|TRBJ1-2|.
TGTGCCAGCTCCGGGGGGTCTAACTATGGCTACACCTTC
CASSGGSNYGYTF
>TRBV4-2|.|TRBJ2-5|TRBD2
TGTGCCAGCAGCCAGGGACTAGCGTGGCAAGAGACCCAGTACTTC
CASSQGLAWQETQYF
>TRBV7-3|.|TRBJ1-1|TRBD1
TGTGCCAGCAGCCTCACAGGGGGTGACTATGTGAACACTGAAGCTTTCTTT
CASSLTGGDYVNTEAFF
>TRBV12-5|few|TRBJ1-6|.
TGTGCTAGTGGCCCAGGTAGTAATTCACCCCTCCACTTT
CASGPGSNSPLHF
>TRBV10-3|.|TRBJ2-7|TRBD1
TGTGCCATCAGTGAGCCCCCGGGACAGGTCTACGAGCAGTACTTC
CAISEPPGQVYEQYF
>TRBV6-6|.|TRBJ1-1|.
TGTGCCAGCAGTATCTTATCGAACACTGAAGCTTTCTTT
CASSILSNTEAFF
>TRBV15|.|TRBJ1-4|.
TGTGCCACCAGCAGAGCCAGGGATAATGAAAAACTGTTTTTT
CATSRARDNEKLFF
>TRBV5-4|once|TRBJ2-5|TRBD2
TGTGCCAGCAGGGTAACTAGCGGGGGTCAAGAGACCCAGTACTTC
CASRVTSGGQETQYF
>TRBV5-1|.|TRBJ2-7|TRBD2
TGCGCCAGCAGCTTGGGACTAGCGAATCATTACGAGCAGTACTTC
CASSLGLANHYEQYF
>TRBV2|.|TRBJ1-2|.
TGTGCCAGCAGTGAAGCCCCGACAGCCAGGCCTCGGGGCTACACCTTC
CASSEAPTARPRGYTF
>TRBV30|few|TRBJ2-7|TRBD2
TGTGCCTGGAGTGTGTGGACGGGGAGCGGGGCCGAGCAGTACTTC
CAWSVWTGSGAEQYF
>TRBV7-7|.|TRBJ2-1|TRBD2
TGTGCTAGCAGCTTAGCAGTGCAGGGACTAGCGGGGGAGAATGAGCAGTTCTTC
CASSLAVQGLAGENEQFF
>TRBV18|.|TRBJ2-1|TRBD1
TGTGCCAGCTCCTACGCGATCCGGGACAGGGGGCAGTTCTTC
CASSYAIRDRGQFF
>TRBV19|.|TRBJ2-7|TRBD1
TGTGCCAGTAGTATAGGGACAGGGAGCCACGAGCAGTACTTC
CASSIGTGSHEQYF
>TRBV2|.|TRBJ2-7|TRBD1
TGTGCCAGCAGCTCGACAGGGGGGTCCTACGAGCAGTACTTC
CASSSTGGSYEQYF
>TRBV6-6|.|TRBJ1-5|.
TGTGCCAGCAGCCATGACTTTAGCAATCAGCCCCAGCATTTT
CASSHDFSNQPQHF